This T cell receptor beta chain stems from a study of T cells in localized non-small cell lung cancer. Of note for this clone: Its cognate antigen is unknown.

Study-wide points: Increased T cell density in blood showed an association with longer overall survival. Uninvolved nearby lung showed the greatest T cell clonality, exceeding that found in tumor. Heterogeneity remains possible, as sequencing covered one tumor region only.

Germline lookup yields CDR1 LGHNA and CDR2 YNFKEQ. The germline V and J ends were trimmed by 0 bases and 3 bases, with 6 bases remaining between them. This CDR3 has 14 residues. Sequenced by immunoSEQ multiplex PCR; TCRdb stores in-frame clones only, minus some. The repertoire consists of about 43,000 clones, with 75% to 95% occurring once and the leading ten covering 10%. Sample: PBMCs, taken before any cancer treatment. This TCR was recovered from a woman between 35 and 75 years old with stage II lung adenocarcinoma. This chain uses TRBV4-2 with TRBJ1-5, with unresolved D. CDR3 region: CASSQDSINQPQHF. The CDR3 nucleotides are TGTGCCAGCAGCCAAGATAGCATCAATCAGCCCCAGCATTTT.